One sample yielded the 26 T cell receptor beta chains listed below, sequenced in a study of early T cells in non-severe SARS-CoV-2 infection. TCRdb re-called the 5' RACE reads through MiXCR, storing one row per CDR3 protein. The data contain fewer than 45,000 distinct CDR3 sequences, over 8.5% of them singletons. Sequencing was carried out using whole blood. The receptors shown here come from an adult who was a healthcare worker with PCR-confirmed SARS-CoV-2 infection or an uninfected control (not recorded which).

The V gene is TRBV2, the J gene TRBJ2-7; possibly TRBD1 or TRBD2 for D (5 bases each). Germline CDR1 reads SNHLY; CDR2 reads FYNNEI. CDR3 size: 14 residues. V was pared by 5 bases and J by 4 bases, with 15 bases between. CDR3 DNA sequence: TGTGCCAGCAGTACCCGGACTGGGGCATACGAGCAGTACTTC. Translation gives CASSTRTGAYEQYF.

This clonotype has at least ten counts. CDR3 amino acids: CASSLRGAGNTEAFF. For the CDR3, the DNA is TGTGCCAGCAGTTTAAGGGGGGCCGGGAACACTGAAGCTTTCTTT. The chain couples TRBV12-3 or TRBV12-4 to TRBJ1-1; TRBD1 is a possible D gene (6 bases). Trimming took off 2 bases at V and 1 base at J, with 11 bases between the two ends. This CDR3 contains 15 residues.

This clonotype is labeled medium-sized (0.01 to 0.1%). The chain employs TRBV6-2 or TRBV6-3 and TRBJ1-1, with 8 bases that match TRBD1. J lost 1 base, V lost 2 bases, and 9 bases had no gene match. Per the germline V gene, CDR1 is MNHEY and CDR2 is SVGEGT. The CDR3 spans 17 residues. The CDR3 coding sequence is TGTGCCAGCAGTTACCCGACAGGGGAGGGTAAGAACACTGAAGCTTTCTTT. Its translation: CASSYPTGEGKNTEAFF.

This clonotype was observed at least ten times. The chain recombines TRBV29-1 with TRBJ2-3; 8 bases are shared with TRBD1. Germline V gene data show CDR1 as SQVTM and CDR2 as ANQGSEA. The CDR3 is 15 residues long. The J segment lost 1 base and the V segment lost 6 bases, leaving 9 bases of the junction unmatched. CDR3 protein: CSVERWGQGTDTQYF. As DNA, the CDR3 is TGCAGCGTAGAACGTTGGGGACAGGGCACAGATACGCAGTATTTT.

This clonotype was counted many times. The chain employs TRBV3-1 and TRBJ1-4, with unresolved D. This CDR3 is built from 20 residues. V shed 5 bases and J shed 0 bases, with 25 bases lying between them. CDR1 is LGHDT, CDR2 YNNKEL, per germline (reference sequence). The CDR3 spells CASSVKTGQTNIATNEKLFF. CDR3 coding DNA: TGTGCCAGCAGCGTAAAAACGGGCCAGACCAATATAGCAACTAATGAAAAACTGTTTTTT.

This clonotype has a count of ten or more. The chain joins TRBV20-1 to TRBJ1-1; tentative D call: TRBD1 (6 bases). This CDR3 comprises 13 residues. V was trimmed by 6 bases and J by 4 bases, leaving 15 bases between them. CDR1 and CDR2 (germline): DFQATT, SNEGSKA (reference sequence). CDR3 DNA sequence: TGCAGTGCGGCGGTCAGGGGTAGCACTGAAGCTTTCTTT. Its protein product is CSAAVRGSTEAFF.

This sequence joins TRBV4-2 and TRBJ2-1; D unclear. Germline CDR1 reads LGHNA; CDR2 reads YNFKEQ. There are 16 residues in the CDR3. Trimming removed 1 base from V and 0 bases from J, with 10 bases in between. The chain's CDR3 is CASSQVGRSSYNEQFF. Here the CDR3 DNA reads TGTGCCAGCAGCCAAGTCGGCAGATCCTCCTACAATGAGCAGTTCTTC.

This clonotype was seen a few times. The CDR3 region is CASSPNRQSSGNTIYF. CDR3 in DNA: TGTGCCAGCAGCCCAAACCGACAGAGCTCTGGAAACACCATATATTTT. The chain carries TRBV11-2 and TRBJ1-3; tentative D call: TRBD1 (5 bases). Trimming removed 5 bases at V and 0 bases at J, with 14 bases between. The V gene's germline CDR1 is SGHAT and CDR2 FQNNGV. This CDR3 contains 16 residues.

This rearrangement joins TRBV29-1 to TRBJ2-5; D may be TRBD1 (6 bases). The germline V gene encodes CDR1 SQVTM and CDR2 ANQGSEA. Deletions cut 6 bases from V and 5 bases from J, with 19 bases between. The CDR3 is 14 amino acids. CDR3 protein: CSVVGQPFGETQYF. CDR3 nucleotide sequence: TGCAGCGTCGTCGGACAGCCCTTCGGGGAGACCCAGTACTTC.

This clonotype was seen a handful of times. The chain employs TRBV18 and TRBJ1-1, with D possibly being TRBD1 (6 bases). Germline CDR1 reads KGHSH; CDR2 reads LQKENI. Trimming pared 8 bases from V and 0 bases from J, leaving 19 bases between. This CDR3 has 16 residues. This chain's CDR3 is CASAPGQSSMNTEAFF. CDR3 nucleotides: TGTGCCAGCGCGCCGGGACAATCATCGATGAACACTGAAGCTTTCTTT.

The rearrangement links TRBV5-6 to TRBJ1-1; 8 positions match TRBD1. Germline CDR1 is SGHDT and CDR2 is YYEEEE. V was pared by 3 bases and J by 7 bases, with 5 bases of the junction left unmatched. There are 13 residues in the CDR3. The CDR3 region has the DNA TGTGCCAGCAGCTCACAGGGGGTTGGTGAAGCTTTCTTT. It yields the protein CASSSQGVGEAFF. Based on the CDR3 plus reference TRBV5-6 and TRBJ1-1, the full variable domain is DAGVTQSPTHLIKTRGQQVTLRCSPKSGHDTVSWYQQALGQGPQFIFQYYEEEERQRGNFPDRFSGHQFPNYSSELNVNALLLGDSALYLCASSSQGVGEAFFGQGTRLTVV.

In this sample, this clonotype turned up many times. The gene calls are TRBV3-1 and TRBJ2-5; D gene unclear. The CDR3 covers 13 residues. Between the trimmed V and J ends, which lost 1 base and 5 bases, there was a span of 8 bases. Germline V gene lookup returns CDR1 LGHDT and CDR2 YNNKEL (reference sequence). The CDR3 nucleotides are TGTGCCAGCAGCCAAGTTATCTCGGAGACCCAGTACTTC. It encodes CASSQVISETQYF.

This clonotype was found many times. The J gene is TRBJ2-3, the V gene TRBV11-3, with D uncertain. Germline V lookup: CDR1 SGHNT, CDR2 YENEEA. This CDR3 is 13 amino acids long. V shed 3 bases and J shed 2 bases, with 6 bases lying between them. CDR3 nucleotide sequence: TGTGCCAGCAGCTTGGTAGACACAGATACGCAGTATTTT. Translation: CASSLVDTDTQYF.

This clonotype has at least ten counts. The chain is built from TRBV11-2 and TRBJ2-3, with D possibly TRBD2 on 5 matching bases. The germline CDR1 and CDR2 sequences are SGHAT and FQNNGV. Trimming shortened V by 1 base and J by 7 bases, and 12 bases separated the two germline ends. The CDR3 is made up of 14 amino acids. The DNA for the CDR3 is TGTGCCAGCAGCTTAGTGGGAGTCGTAAATACGCAGTATTTT. Amino acid sequence: CASSLVGVVNTQYF.

V is TRBV29-1 and J is TRBJ2-7, with D perhaps being TRBD1 or TRBD2 (5 bases each). Trimming pared 4 bases from V and 1 base from J, leaving 14 bases between. The CDR3 loop spans 14 amino acids. The germline CDR1 and CDR2 sequences are SQVTM and ANQGSEA. CDR3 amino acids: CSVVKGDRSYEQYF. Written as DNA, the CDR3 is TGCAGCGTTGTAAAAGGGGACCGATCCTACGAGCAGTACTTC.

This clonotype was detected ten times or more. This chain joins TRBV12-3 or TRBV12-4 and TRBJ1-1; weak D call: TRBD1 (5 bases). The ends were cut back, 3 bases at V and 3 bases at J, with 11 bases in the middle. This CDR3 is 14 amino acids long. As DNA, the CDR3 is TGTGCCAGCAGTTTCGGGACTGAGTACACTGAAGCTTTCTTT. This codes for CASSFGTEYTEAFF.

This clonotype was counted many times. The rearrangement links TRBV28 to TRBJ2-3; D is perhaps TRBD1 or TRBD2 (7 bases each). Trimming removed 10 bases from V and 2 bases from J, with 16 bases in between. Germline lookup yields CDR1 MDHEN and CDR2 SYDVKM. This CDR3 is built from 14 residues. The CDR3: CAIQGGGNTDTQYF. The CDR3 DNA follows: TGTGCCATCCAGGGGGGGGGCAACACAGATACGCAGTATTTT.

The sample holds many counts of this clonotype. The chain couples TRBV12-3 or TRBV12-4 to TRBJ1-3, with D possibly TRBD1 on 6 matching bases. This CDR3 comprises 17 residues. The germline V and J ends were trimmed by 9 bases and 2 bases, with 23 bases remaining between them. CDR3 in amino acids: CASDRDNGGGAGNTIYF. In DNA form, the CDR3 reads TGTGCCAGTGACCGGGACAACGGAGGGGGTGCTGGAAACACCATATATTTT.

This clonotype was counted many times. V gene TRBV29-1 combines with J gene TRBJ2-6; 9 bases fit TRBD1. Trimming cost V 6 bases and J 4 bases; bases outside gene matches: 7. CDR1 and CDR2 (germline): SQVTM, ANQGSEA. The length of the CDR3 is 15 residues. The CDR3 sequence is CSVLQGAAGANVLTF. CDR3 DNA: TGCAGCGTCCTACAGGGGGCAGCGGGGGCCAACGTCCTGACTTTC.

At least ten counts were recorded for this clonotype. The chain is built from TRBV25-1 and TRBJ2-2; 9 bases are a match to TRBD1. Germline CDR1 reads MGHDK; CDR2 reads SYGVNS. The CDR3 is 14 amino acids. V lost 10 bases, J lost 3 bases, and 6 bases stayed unmatched. The CDR3 reads CATSGQGDTGELFF. For the CDR3, the DNA is TGTGCCACCTCGGGACAGGGAGACACCGGGGAGCTGTTTTTT.

The chain recombines TRBV5-8 with TRBJ2-2; perhaps TRBD2 as D (5 bases). Germline CDR1 and CDR2: SGHTS and YDEGEE. This CDR3 comprises 13 residues. Trimming pared 4 bases from V and 6 bases from J, leaving 10 bases between. This CDR3 is CASSGTGAGELFF. The CDR3 nucleotides read TGTGCCAGCAGCGGAACCGGGGCCGGGGAGCTGTTTTTT.

This clonotype was found a few times. The CDR3: CASSDQLLYEQYF. Here the CDR3 DNA reads TGTGCCAGCTCAGACCAGCTTCTCTACGAGCAGTACTTC. This chain joins TRBV18 and TRBJ2-7; D gene uncertain. The CDR3 is 13 residues long. The V gene lost 5 bases and the J gene lost 3 bases, with 11 bases spanning the gap. Germline loops: CDR1 KGHSH, CDR2 LQKENI.

The chain links TRBV12-3 or TRBV12-4 to TRBJ2-3; D might be TRBD1 or TRBD2, each matching 5 bases. The CDR3 extends over 13 amino acids. V was shortened by 6 bases and J by 5 bases, with 12 bases between the two germline ends. CDR3 DNA: TGTGCCAGCAGCTACGGGACCGGAGATACGCAGTATTTT. Residues: CASSYGTGDTQYF.

This clonotype was counted ten times or more. The chain links TRBV7-6 to TRBJ1-5; D call uncertain. Between the trimmed V and J ends, which lost 1 base and 3 bases, there was a span of 7 bases. The CDR3 is 14 amino acids. Germline CDR1 is SGHVS and CDR2 is FNYEAQ. Written as DNA, the CDR3 is TGTGCCAGCAGCTTAGAACCATACAATCAGCCCCAGCATTTT. This gives the protein CASSLEPYNQPQHF. Looking up the rest from reference TRBV7-6 and TRBJ1-5 gives the full variable domain: GAGVSQSPRYKVTKRGQDVALRCDPISGHVSLYWYRQALGQGPEFLTYFNYEAQQDKSGLPNDRFSAERPEGSISTLTIQRTEQRDSAMYRCASSLEPYNQPQHFGDGTRLSIL.

The J gene is TRBJ2-1, the V gene TRBV20-1; D ambiguous. CDR1 and CDR2 (germline): DFQATT, SNEGSKA (reference sequence). Trimming shortened V by 1 base and J by 1 base, and 11 bases separated the two germline ends. CDR3 size: 15 residues. This chain's CDR3 is CSARGQLRSYNEQFF. In DNA, the CDR3 is TGCAGTGCTAGAGGGCAGCTACGATCCTACAATGAGCAGTTCTTC.

The chain links TRBV7-2 to TRBJ2-7; 10 positions match TRBD2. The V segment lost 5 bases and the J segment 5 bases; nucleotides outside the gene matches: 9. The length of the CDR3 is 15 residues. The V gene's germline CDR1 is SGHTA and CDR2 FQGNSA. For the CDR3, the DNA is TGTGCCAGCAGCCCCAAAGCGGGGGGGCCCCACGAGCAGTACTTC. Amino acid sequence: CASSPKAGGPHEQYF.